In its sample, the clone carrying this T cell receptor beta chain is medium-sized. The antigen remains unidentified. Rearranged V-D-J TRB sequences were amplified with a mixed TRB-A/B primer pool. One entry per CDR3 protein, called by TCRdb with MiXCR from the multiplex PCR reads. The sample holds roughly 6,400 distinct CDR3 sequences, more than 25% seen once. TCR beta rearrangements were amplified from peripheral blood genomic DNA. These data are taken from a study of T cell repertoires in aging, cancer and after chemotherapy. Study-wide findings and caveats: Compared with age-matched healthy donors, untreated hematological or solid cancer patients showed higher blood TCR clonality. In healthy donors, age-related TCR diversity loss mainly reflected lost richness.

The source material was blood. This TCR was sampled from a human donor in good health.

The CDR3 nucleotides read TGTGCCAGTCGACCTCTAGGCGGCACAGATACGCAGTATTTT. Amino acid sequence: CASRPLGGTDTQYF. J is TRBJ2-3 and V is TRBV19; D is undetermined. V was clipped by 8 bases and J by 1 base, with 13 bases between them. The CDR3 totals 14 residues. Germline V lookup: CDR1 LNHDA, CDR2 SQIVND (reference sequence). The variable domain in full, completed from reference TRBV19 and TRBJ2-3, reads DGGITQSPKYLFRKEGQNVTLSCEQNLNHDAMYWYRQDPGQGLRLIYYSQIVNDFQKGDIAEGYSVSREKKESFPLTVTSAQKNPTAFYLCASRPLGGTDTQYFGPGTRLTVL.